This T cell receptor (beta chain) was identified during a study of CD8 T cells in ankylosing spondylitis. Overall study findings and caveats: Clones linked to disease, bearing a CD8+ phenotype, were relatively rare in peripheral blood.

The germline V and J ends were trimmed by 1 base and 5 bases, with 8 bases remaining between them. The CDR3 sequence is 13 residues long. CDR1 is KGHSH, CDR2 LQKENI, per germline. Construction of TCR beta libraries was performed using quantitative 5'-RACE with molecular barcodes. TCRdb called the 5' RACE reads again in MiXCR, with one record for every CDR3 protein. The table includes approximately 260,000 distinct CDR3 sequences, about 18% detected once. In regard to this clonotype: The antigen remains undetermined.

The clonotype comes from a male donor with ankylosing spondylitis or in good health (not recorded which). The chain employs TRBV18 and TRBJ2-5; TRBD1 is a possible D gene (6 bases). The sequencing sample was made of blood, either unsorted or a sorted T cell fraction (not recorded which). CDR3 in amino acids: CASSPQGDETQYF. CDR3 in DNA: TGTGCCAGCTCACCACAGGGGGACGAGACCCAGTACTTC.